Below, 5 T cell receptor beta chains from the same sample are listed, as sequenced in a study of PD-1 blockade in classical Hodgkin lymphoma. Measured with immunoSEQ multiplex PCR; TCRdb has only the in-frame clones, and not every one. The sample has tens of thousands of clones; 88% are singletons. As for time point: cycle 4 day 1 (C4D1), after about 6 weeks of nivolumab. Relapse was seen in all patients after autologous stem cell transplantation, and brentuximab vedotin exposure was variable. Specimen: peripheral blood mononuclear cells (PBMCs), collected before the fourth cycle of nivolumab. The receptors were gathered from a human donor with classical Hodgkin lymphoma.

The chain couples TRBV21-1 to TRBJ1-1; the DNA was not compared with TRBD1, the D call given in the table. TRBV21-1 is described as a pseudogene. This CDR3 spans 19 amino acids. Here the CDR3 reads CASSKFRDRGRLVNTEAFF. The CDR3 region has the DNA TGTGCCAGCAGCAAATTCCGGGACAGGGGGCGGTTGGTGAACACTGAAGCTTTCTTT.

The genes are TRBV18 and TRBJ1-4, with a tentative D call TRBD1 (6 bases). The CDR3 has 15 residues. V dropped 3 bases and J dropped 7 bases, with 15 bases sitting between them. The germline V gene encodes CDR1 KGHSH and CDR2 LQKENI. CDR3 residues: CASSPQQGPGEKLFF. In DNA form, the CDR3 reads TGTGCCAGCTCACCCCAACAGGGCCCAGGTGAAAAACTGTTTTTT.

This chain joins TRBV11-2 and TRBJ2-2; D might be TRBD2 (6 bases). Germline V gene sequence: CDR1 SGHAT, CDR2 FQNNGV. The CDR3 is made up of 15 amino acids. Trimming left V 6 bases short and J 4 bases short, with 15 bases between. The CDR3 spells CASRRGGARTGELFF. CDR3 nucleotides: TGTGCCAGCAGACGAGGAGGGGCGCGCACCGGGGAGCTGTTTTTT.

The V and J genes are TRBV7-8 and TRBJ2-1; D perhaps matches TRBD2 (5 bases). The CDR3 spans 15 residues. CDR1 and CDR2 (germline): SGHVS, FQNEAQ. Trimming cost V 1 base and J 2 bases, with 9 bases left between them. Written as DNA, the CDR3 is TGTGCCAGCAGCTTAGTAGGACTTACCTACAATGAGCAGTTCTTC. Protein product: CASSLVGLTYNEQFF.

The chain recombines TRBV7-6 with TRBJ1-5; D gene ambiguous. CDR3 length equals 14 residues. The germline V gene has CDR1 SGHVS and CDR2 FNYEAQ. The germline V and J ends were trimmed by 5 bases and 1 base, with 9 bases remaining between them. This chain's CDR3 is CASSISGSNQPQHF. Written as DNA, the CDR3 is TGTGCCAGCAGCATTTCCGGGAGCAATCAGCCCCAGCATTTT.